These 15 T cell receptor beta chains were sequenced from one sample in a study of blood T cell repertoires in COVID-19 (dated by TCRdb to 2018 to 2020). Library prep was done by the immunoSEQ multiplex PCR assay. As stored in TCRdb, this immuneACCESS dataset retains in-frame rearrangements with V and J assigned. A fraction of the clones does not appear; measured against another copy, unresolved V genes explain less than half of the discrepancy, and the remainder lacks a known reason. This sample is represented by more than 110,000 clones; roughly 90% of them were singletons. 2.5% to 3% of the sample is taken by the ten largest. Sequencing used peripheral blood. Receptors were obtained from a man aged 55-75 years with active or convalescent COVID-19.

The CDR3 region is CASSQDSSTDTQYF. The CDR3 region has the DNA TGTGCCAGCAGCCAGGACTCTAGCACAGATACGCAGTATTTT. V gene TRBV3-1 (or the pseudogene TRBV3-2) combines with J gene TRBJ2-3; the D gene is possibly TRBD2 (5 bases). The CDR3 loop spans 14 amino acids. CDR1 LGHDT and CDR2 YNNKEL come from the germline V gene (reference sequence). Trimming took off 3 bases at V and 0 bases at J, with 7 bases between the two ends.

DNA of the CDR3: TGTGCCAGTAGTACCAGACAGGGCCCTTACTATGGCTACACCTTC. It codes for CASSTRQGPYYGYTF. V is TRBV19 and J is TRBJ1-2, with 7 bases identical to TRBD1. V lost 4 bases, J lost 3 bases, and 8 bases stayed unmatched. The CDR3 covers 15 residues. Germline V gene data show CDR1 as LNHDA and CDR2 as SQIVND (reference sequence).

This sequence joins TRBV10-3 and TRBJ1-4; D ambiguous. CDR1 is ENHRY and CDR2 is SYGVKD in the germline V gene. V dropped 2 bases and J dropped 6 bases, with 13 bases sitting between them. This CDR3 region has 15 residues. CDR3 loop: CAISENGPVDEKLFF. In DNA form, the CDR3 reads TGTGCCATCAGTGAGAACGGTCCGGTTGATGAAAAACTGTTTTTT.

This sequence joins TRBV5-1 and TRBJ1-1, with TRBD1 identical over 8 bases. The CDR3 sequence is 14 residues long. The J segment lost 3 bases and the V segment lost 7 bases, leaving 8 bases of the junction unmatched. Germline loops: CDR1 SGHRS, CDR2 YFSETQ. The CDR3: CASDSGGADTEAFF. The CDR3 DNA reads TGCGCCAGCGACTCAGGGGGCGCGGACACTGAAGCTTTCTTT.

The chain carries TRBV7-2 and TRBJ1-3, with D perhaps matching TRBD1 (5 bases). Germline V lookup: CDR1 SGHTA, CDR2 FQGNSA. The CDR3 extends over 16 amino acids. Trimming pared 7 bases from V and 0 bases from J, leaving 16 bases between. The DNA of the CDR3 is TGTGCCAGCACCTATTCCGGGACTAACTCTGGAAACACCATATATTTT. Translating gives CASTYSGTNSGNTIYF.

The V gene is TRBV11-3, the J gene TRBJ1-6; 7 bases agree with TRBD1. V was clipped by 5 bases and J by 8 bases; unmatched bases: 15. Germline V gives CDR1 SGHNT, CDR2 YENEEA. This CDR3 is 17 amino acids long. CDR3 amino acids: CASSVIHRGPSDSPLHF. The CDR3 DNA is TGTGCCAGCAGCGTCATCCACAGGGGACCTTCTGATTCACCCCTCCACTTT. Full variable domain (outside the CDR3, taken from reference TRBV11-3 and TRBJ1-6): EAGVVQSPRYKIIEKKQPVAFWCNPISGHNTLYWYLQNLGQGPELLIRYENEEAVDDSQLPKDRFSAERLKGVDSTLKIQPAELGDSAVYLCASSVIHRGPSDSPLHFGNGTRLTVT.

Comments on this clone: This CDR3 is also generated by other DNA sequences in the sample. The V gene is TRBV5-1, the J gene TRBJ2-5; 8 nucleotides agree with TRBD1. The CDR3 totals 14 residues. Germline values: CDR1 SGHRS, CDR2 YFSETQ. The J segment lost 4 bases and the V segment lost 3 bases, leaving 5 bases of the junction unmatched. The CDR3 nucleotides read TGCGCCAGCAGCTCAGGACAGGGTGGAGAGACCCAGTACTTC. Protein product: CASSSGQGGETQYF.

CDR3 in amino acids: CASSLGQGPTYEQYF. In DNA form, the CDR3 reads TGTGCCAGCAGCTTGGGTCAGGGGCCTACCTACGAGCAGTACTTC. The chain combines TRBV5-5 with TRBJ2-7; weak D call: TRBD1 (6 bases). Germline lookup yields CDR1 SGHKS and CDR2 YYEKEE (reference sequence). Trimming left V 0 bases short and J 2 bases short, with 12 bases between. The CDR3 runs 15 residues.

The chain carries TRBV24-1 and TRBJ1-1, with D maybe TRBD1 (5 bases). The CDR3 has 14 amino acids. Trimming shortened V by 6 bases and J by 1 base, and 11 bases separated the two germline ends. CDR1 and CDR2 from the germline V gene are KGHDR and SFDVKD. The CDR3 here is CATSSAGPNTEAFF. The CDR3 DNA reads TGTGCCACCAGTTCGGCAGGGCCGAACACTGAAGCTTTCTTT.

CDR3 loop: CASSTQGGVYNEQFF. The CDR3 nucleotides are TGTGCCAGCTCGACCCAAGGGGGAGTCTACAATGAGCAGTTCTTC. The chain recombines TRBV6-4 with TRBJ2-1; D possibly corresponds to TRBD1 (6 bases). The CDR3 extends over 15 amino acids. The germline V gene has CDR1 MRHNA and CDR2 SNTAGT. V lost 8 bases and J 3 bases, leaving 17 bases between the germline ends.

The CDR3 bases are TGCAGCGTTGACTACCAAGAGACCCAGTACTTC. This gives the protein CSVDYQETQYF. V gene TRBV29-1 combines with J gene TRBJ2-5; D remains ambiguous. The V end was cut by 3 bases, the J end by 0 bases, with 2 bases between. The CDR3 runs 11 residues. The germline V gene has CDR1 SQVTM and CDR2 ANQGSEA.

This clone was counted a single time. The V call is TRBV14, the J call TRBJ2-1; 10 bases are shared with TRBD2. With 8 bases clipped from V and 2 bases from J, the junction kept 3 bases outside the gene matches. The germline CDR1 and CDR2 sequences are SGHDN and FVKESK. This CDR3 is built from 14 residues. The CDR3 reads CASGLAGAYNEQFF. The CDR3 DNA reads TGTGCCAGCGGTCTAGCGGGAGCCTACAATGAGCAGTTCTTC. The full variable domain, completed using reference TRBV14 and TRBJ2-1, is EAGVTQFPSHSVIEKGQTVTLRCDPISGHDNLYWYRRVMGKEIKFLLHFVKESKQDESGMPNNRFLAERTGGTYSTLKVQPAELEDSGVYFCASGLAGAYNEQFFGPGTRLTVL.

A single count supports this clone. The rearrangement links TRBV11-2 to TRBJ2-5, with D hard to call. Per the germline V gene, CDR1 is SGHAT and CDR2 is FQNNGV. This CDR3 region has 14 residues. The V end lost 1 base, the J end lost 2 bases, and 8 bases lay between the germline ends. This CDR3 is CASSLGQIQETQYF. The CDR3 DNA is TGTGCCAGCAGCTTAGGTCAGATACAAGAGACCCAGTACTTC.

The chain recombines TRBV11-2 with TRBJ2-7; no clear D gene. The CDR3 runs to 13 residues. Germline CDR1 and CDR2: SGHAT and FQNNGV. Deletions cut 1 base from V and 5 bases from J, with 9 bases between. The CDR3 sequence is CASSLGWANEQYF. The CDR3 bases are TGTGCCAGCAGCTTAGGGTGGGCCAACGAGCAGTACTTC.

V gene TRBV18 combines with J gene TRBJ2-3; 14 positions agree with TRBD2. The CDR3 extends over 19 amino acids. J gave up 6 bases and V 0 bases, and 11 bases lay outside the gene matches. Germline V gene sequence: CDR1 KGHSH, CDR2 LQKENI. The CDR3 spells CASSPPWGLAGETEDTQYF. The CDR3 bases are TGTGCCAGCTCACCACCGTGGGGACTAGCGGGAGAGACCGAGGATACGCAGTATTTT.